The T cell receptor (beta chain) under discussion was sequenced for a study of T cell responses to AZD1222 COVID-19 vaccine. This CDR3 is built from 14 residues. The V gene lost 2 bases and the J gene lost 2 bases, with 7 bases spanning the gap. Germline CDR1 and CDR2: MRHNA and SNTAGT. In the case of this clone: Its specificity is not known.

Assay: immunoSEQ multiplex PCR; the TCRdb copy retains only in-frame clones and omits some. The sample lists 45,000 to 55,000 clones, around 86% occurring once. General study findings and limits: With dominance at 160-218 and 743-854, vaccine-associated CD4 TCRs spanned spike.

The chain recombines TRBV6-4 with TRBJ1-5; maybe TRBD1 (5 bases). The receptor comes from an adult who received the AZD1222 COVID-19 vaccine. The sequencing here drew on peripheral blood, taken 28 days after the second AZD1222 dose. The CDR3 sequence: CASSDGGGNQPQHF. The CDR3 DNA sequence: TGTGCCAGCAGTGACGGGGGGGGCAATCAGCCCCAGCATTTT.